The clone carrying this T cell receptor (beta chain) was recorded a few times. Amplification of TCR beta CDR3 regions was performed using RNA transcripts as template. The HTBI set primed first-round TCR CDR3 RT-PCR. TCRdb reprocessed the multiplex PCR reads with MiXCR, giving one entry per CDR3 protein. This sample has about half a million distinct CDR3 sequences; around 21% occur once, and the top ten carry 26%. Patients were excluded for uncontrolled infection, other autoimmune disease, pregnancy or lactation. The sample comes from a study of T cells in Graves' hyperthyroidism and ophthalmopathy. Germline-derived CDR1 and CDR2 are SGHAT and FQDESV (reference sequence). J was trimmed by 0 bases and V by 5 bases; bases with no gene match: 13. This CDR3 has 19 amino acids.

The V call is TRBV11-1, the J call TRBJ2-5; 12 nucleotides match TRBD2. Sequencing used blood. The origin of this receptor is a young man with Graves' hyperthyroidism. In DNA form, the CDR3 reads TGTGCCAGCAGCCATTCCCCGCTAGCGGGGGGGCCGTACCAAGAGACCCAGTACTTC. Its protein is CASSHSPLAGGPYQETQYF.